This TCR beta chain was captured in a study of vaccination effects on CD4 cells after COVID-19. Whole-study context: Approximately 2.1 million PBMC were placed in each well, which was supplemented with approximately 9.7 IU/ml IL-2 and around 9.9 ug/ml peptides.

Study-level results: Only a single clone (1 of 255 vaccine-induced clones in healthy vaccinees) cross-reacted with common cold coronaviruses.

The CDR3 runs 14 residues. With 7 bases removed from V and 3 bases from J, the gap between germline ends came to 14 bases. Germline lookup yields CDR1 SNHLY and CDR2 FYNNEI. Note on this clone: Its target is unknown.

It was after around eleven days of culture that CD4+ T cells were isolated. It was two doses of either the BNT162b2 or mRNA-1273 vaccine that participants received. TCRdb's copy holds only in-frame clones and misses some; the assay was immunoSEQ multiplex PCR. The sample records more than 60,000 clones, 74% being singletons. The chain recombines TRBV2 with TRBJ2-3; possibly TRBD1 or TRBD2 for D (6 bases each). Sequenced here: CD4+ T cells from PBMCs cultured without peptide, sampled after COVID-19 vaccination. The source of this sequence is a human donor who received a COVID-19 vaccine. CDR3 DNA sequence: TGTGCCAGCATGCAGCAGGGGACTACAGATACGCAGTATTTT. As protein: CASMQQGTTDTQYF.